A selection of T cell receptor beta chains follows, all from one sample in a study of blood T cells in healthy people across ages. TCRdb re-called the 5' RACE reads with MiXCR, one entry per CDR3 protein. The sample carries under 2 million distinct CDR3 sequences, roughly 32% recorded once. Sequences were obtained from blood. Receptors were obtained from a woman between 25 and 40 years old in good health. The CDR3 runs from the conserved cysteine through the conserved F or W. D genes are given only for firm matches. Part of the rows lack a size; the others show once, few, many or a class for expanded clones.

D: TRBD1
J: TRBJ1-2
V: TRBV28
size: .
CDR3: CSTRDSRSNYGYTF
DNA: TGTAGTACCCGGGACAGTCGATCAAACTATGGCTACACCTTC

D: .
J: TRBJ2-7
V: TRBV29-1
size: many
CDR3: CSYWDISYEQYF
DNA: TGCAGCTATTGGGACATTTCCTACGAGCAGTACTTC

D: TRBD2
J: TRBJ2-1
V: TRBV7-3
size: .
CDR3: CASSKGLAESNEQFF
DNA: TGTGCCAGCAGCAAGGGACTAGCGGAGAGCAATGAGCAGTTCTTC

D: .
J: TRBJ2-3
V: TRBV7-9
size: few
CDR3: CASSLMGVTDAQYF
DNA: TGTGCCAGCAGCTTGATGGGGGTGACAGATGCGCAGTATTTT

D: .
J: TRBJ2-7
V: TRBV7-9
size: .
CDR3: CASSQQGPVAQYF
DNA: TGTGCCAGCAGCCAACAGGGACCCGTGGCCCAGTACTTC

D: TRBD2
J: TRBJ2-3
V: TRBV9
size: .
CDR3: CASSARLERGHTDTQYF
DNA: TGTGCCAGCAGCGCGAGACTGGAGCGGGGGCACACAGATACGCAGTATTTT

D: .
J: TRBJ2-1
V: TRBV5-1
size: few
CDR3: CASSLAGSEHGHEQFF
DNA: TGCGCCAGCAGCTTGGCCGGCAGCGAACATGGCCATGAGCAGTTCTTC

D: TRBD2
J: TRBJ2-1
V: TRBV29-1
size: many
CDR3: CSVLGGGNEQFF
DNA: TGCAGCGTTTTAGGCGGGGGCAATGAGCAGTTCTTC

D: .
J: TRBJ2-7
V: TRBV5-1
size: .
CDR3: CASSFGAVSSYEQYF
DNA: TGCGCCAGCAGCTTTGGGGCTGTAAGCTCCTACGAGCAGTACTTC

D: .
J: TRBJ2-5
V: TRBV30
size: few
CDR3: CAWSVVGQETQYF
DNA: TGTGCCTGGAGTGTAGTGGGCCAAGAGACCCAGTACTTC

D: .
J: TRBJ2-7
V: TRBV3-1
size: .
CDR3: CASSQSVSATYEQYF
DNA: TGTGCCAGCAGCCAAAGTGTCTCGGCAACCTACGAGCAGTACTTC

D: .
J: TRBJ1-5
V: TRBV6-1
size: few
CDR3: CASSELVGGDQPQHF
DNA: TGTGCCAGCAGTGAACTCGTGGGGGGCGATCAGCCCCAGCATTTT

D: TRBD1
J: TRBJ2-5
V: TRBV20-1
size: few
CDR3: CSARHGTGGAETQYF
DNA: TGCAGTGCTAGACATGGGACAGGGGGAGCAGAGACCCAGTACTTC

D: .
J: TRBJ2-1
V: TRBV20-1
size: .
CDR3: CSASELGPSPMDEQFF
DNA: TGCAGTGCTAGTGAACTAGGTCCTAGCCCTATGGATGAGCAGTTCTTC

D: .
J: TRBJ2-3
V: TRBV9
size: .
CDR3: CASSVKPGDPGGTDTQYF
DNA: TGTGCCAGCAGCGTAAAGCCAGGGGACCCCGGGGGCACAGATACGCAGTATTTT

D: TRBD2
J: TRBJ2-7
V: TRBV20-1
size: .
CDR3: CSARGAGGPYEQYF
DNA: TGCAGTGCTAGGGGAGCGGGAGGGCCCTACGAGCAGTACTTC

D: TRBD1
J: TRBJ2-3
V: TRBV27
size: once
CDR3: CASSLQQGNTDTQYF
DNA: TGTGCCAGCAGTCTCCAACAGGGGAACACAGATACGCAGTATTTT